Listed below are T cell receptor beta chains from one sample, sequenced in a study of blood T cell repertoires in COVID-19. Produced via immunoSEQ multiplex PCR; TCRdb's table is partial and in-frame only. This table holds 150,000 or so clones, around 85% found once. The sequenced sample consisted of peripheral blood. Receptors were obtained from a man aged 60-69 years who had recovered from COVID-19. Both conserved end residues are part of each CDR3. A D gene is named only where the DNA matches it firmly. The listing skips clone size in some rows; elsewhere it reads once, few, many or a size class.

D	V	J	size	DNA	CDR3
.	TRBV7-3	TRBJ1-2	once	TGTGCCAGCAGCCTGACCGCGACAGGCCGCTATGGCTACACCTTC	CASSLTATGRYGYTF
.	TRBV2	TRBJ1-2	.	TGTGCCAGCAGTATGGGGGCGCAGTACTATGGCTACACCTTC	CASSMGAQYYGYTF
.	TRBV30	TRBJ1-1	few	TGTGCCTGGAGTGGATCGGGGATGGGTGAAGCTTTCTTT	CAWSGSGMGEAFF
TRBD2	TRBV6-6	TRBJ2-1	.	TGTGCCAGCAGTTCCCCTGATGCGGGGGGGCGGAATGAGCAGTTCTTC	CASSSPDAGGRNEQFF
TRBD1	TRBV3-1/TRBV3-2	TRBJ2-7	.	TGTGCCAGCAGCCAAGTAGGGCAGGGGGTCTACGAGCAGTACTTC	CASSQVGQGVYEQYF
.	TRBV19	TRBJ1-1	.	TGTGCCAGTAGTTTTCAGGGTATTGACACTGAAGCTTTCTTT	CASSFQGIDTEAFF
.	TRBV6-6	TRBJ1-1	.	TGTGCCAGCAGTTACTCGAGGGAAAGTGTTGAAGCTTTCTTT	CASSYSRESVEAFF
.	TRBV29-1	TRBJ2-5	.	TGCAGCGTTGAGAATGTCGGGGGATCGGAGACCCAGTACTTC	CSVENVGGSETQYF
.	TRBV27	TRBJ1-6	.	TGTGCCAGCAGTTCCGAGTATAGGGGTGAGCCTAATTCACCCCTCCACTTT	CASSSEYRGEPNSPLHF
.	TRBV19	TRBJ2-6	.	TGTGCCAGTAGTCCCCAGGTGGCAGTGGCGAGCTCTGGGGCCAACGTCCTGACTTTC	CASSPQVAVASSGANVLTF
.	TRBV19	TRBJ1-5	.	TGTGCCAGTAGTATTATAACGGGGAGCAATCAGCCCCAGCATTTT	CASSIITGSNQPQHF
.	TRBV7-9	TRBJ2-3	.	TGTGCCAGCAGCTTAGCGGGGGGGCCTCCAGATACGCAGTATTTT	CASSLAGGPPDTQYF
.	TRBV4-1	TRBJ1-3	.	TGCGCCAGCAGCCAAGAACAGGGACGCAGCTCTGGAAACACCATATATTTT	CASSQEQGRSSGNTIYF
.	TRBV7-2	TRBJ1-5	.	TGTGCCAGCAGCCTTTCGGAGTATAGCAATCAGCCCCAGCATTTT	CASSLSEYSNQPQHF
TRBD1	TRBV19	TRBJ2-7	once	TGTGCCAGTAGTACTACAGGGGGCCCGTACGAGCAGTACTTC	CASSTTGGPYEQYF
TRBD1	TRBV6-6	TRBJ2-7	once	TGTGCCAGCAGACCTACAGGGGTAGAAAACGAGCAGTACTTC	CASRPTGVENEQYF
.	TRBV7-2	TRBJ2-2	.	TGTGCCAGCAGCTTAGCGGCGATTCGCTACCGGTCGCCGGAGGGCACCGGGGAGCTGTTTTTT	CASSLAAIRYRSPEGTGELFF
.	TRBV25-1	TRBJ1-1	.	TGTGCCAGCAGTGGGGTACAGGGCGAGGAGACTGAAGCTTTCTTT	CASSGVQGEETEAFF
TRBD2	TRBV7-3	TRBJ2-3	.	TGTGCCAGCAGTCAGCGGGGGGGTTTGACAGATACGCAGTATTTT	CASSQRGGLTDTQYF
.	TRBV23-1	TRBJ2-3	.	TGCGCCAGCAGTCGATCTCCGGGGGTTCATACGCAGTATTTT	CASSRSPGVHTQYF
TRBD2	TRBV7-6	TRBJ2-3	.	TGTGCCAGCAGCTTAGTGGCTAGCGGGGGGGCAATAGATACGCAGTATTTT	CASSLVASGGAIDTQYF
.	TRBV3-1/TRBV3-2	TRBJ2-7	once	TGTGCCAGCAGCCAAAATACATTTTCCTACGAGCAGTACTTC	CASSQNTFSYEQYF
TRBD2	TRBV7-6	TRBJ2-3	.	TGTGCCAGCAGCCTATGGGGGGGAGGTACAGATACGCAGTATTTT	CASSLWGGGTDTQYF
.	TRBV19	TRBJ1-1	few	TGTGCCAGTAGTAACCAGAAGAACACTGAAGCTTTCTTT	CASSNQKNTEAFF
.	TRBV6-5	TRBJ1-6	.	TGTGCCAGCAGTAGACAGGCTGATAATTCACCCCTCCACTTT	CASSRQADNSPLHF
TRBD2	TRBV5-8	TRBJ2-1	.	TGTGCCAGCAGCCGGGACTATTATGAGCAGTTCTTC	CASSRDYYEQFF
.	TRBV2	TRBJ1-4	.	TGTGCCAGCAGGGCTTATCTAGGGGACTATGAAAAACTGTTTTTT	CASRAYLGDYEKLFF